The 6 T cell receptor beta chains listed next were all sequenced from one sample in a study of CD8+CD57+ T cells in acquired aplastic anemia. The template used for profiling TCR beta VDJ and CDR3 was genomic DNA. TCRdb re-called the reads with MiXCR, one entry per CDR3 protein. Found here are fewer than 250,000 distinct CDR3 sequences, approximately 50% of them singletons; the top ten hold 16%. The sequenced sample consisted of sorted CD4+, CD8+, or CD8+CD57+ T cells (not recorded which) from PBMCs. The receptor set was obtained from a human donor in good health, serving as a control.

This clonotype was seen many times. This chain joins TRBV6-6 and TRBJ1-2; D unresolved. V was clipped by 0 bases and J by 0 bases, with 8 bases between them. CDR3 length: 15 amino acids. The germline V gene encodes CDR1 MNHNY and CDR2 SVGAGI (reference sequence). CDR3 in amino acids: CASSYSIFTNYGYTF. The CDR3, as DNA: TGTGCCAGCAGTTACTCGATATTTACTAACTATGGCTACACCTTC.

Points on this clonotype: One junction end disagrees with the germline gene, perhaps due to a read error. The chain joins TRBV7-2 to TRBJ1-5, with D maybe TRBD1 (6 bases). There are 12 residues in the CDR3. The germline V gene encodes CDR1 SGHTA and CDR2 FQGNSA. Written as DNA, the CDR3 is TGTGCCTGCAGGGGAAGCAATCAGCCCCAGCATTTT. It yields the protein CACRGSNQPQHF.

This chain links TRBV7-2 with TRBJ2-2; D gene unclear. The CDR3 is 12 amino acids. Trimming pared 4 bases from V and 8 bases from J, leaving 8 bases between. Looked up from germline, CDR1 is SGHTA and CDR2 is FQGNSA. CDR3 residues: CASSSRGGELFF. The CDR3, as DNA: TGTGCCAGCAGCTCGCGAGGAGGGGAGCTGTTTTTT.

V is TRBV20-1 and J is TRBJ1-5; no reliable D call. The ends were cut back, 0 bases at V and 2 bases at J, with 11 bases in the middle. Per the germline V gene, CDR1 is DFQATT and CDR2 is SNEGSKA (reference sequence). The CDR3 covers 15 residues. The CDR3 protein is CSARDRRNGNQPQHF. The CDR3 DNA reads TGCAGTGCTAGAGACAGACGAAACGGCAATCAGCCCCAGCATTTT.

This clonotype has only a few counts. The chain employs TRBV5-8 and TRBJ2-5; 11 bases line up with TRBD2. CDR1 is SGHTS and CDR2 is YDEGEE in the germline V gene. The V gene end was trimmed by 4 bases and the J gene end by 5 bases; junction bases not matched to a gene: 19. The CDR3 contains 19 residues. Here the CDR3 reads CASSHLRPIAGGPGETQYF. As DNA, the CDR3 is TGTGCCAGCAGCCACTTACGACCCATAGCGGGGGGGCCCGGGGAGACCCAGTACTTC.

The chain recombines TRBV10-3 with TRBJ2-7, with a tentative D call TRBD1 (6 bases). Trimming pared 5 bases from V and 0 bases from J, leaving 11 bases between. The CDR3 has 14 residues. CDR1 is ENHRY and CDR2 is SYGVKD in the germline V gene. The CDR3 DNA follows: TGTGCCATCAGTAAGGACAGCCACTCCTACGAGCAGTACTTC. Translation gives CAISKDSHSYEQYF.